Listed below are T cell receptor beta chains from one sample, sequenced in a study of shared clonotypes between healthy human individuals. Measured with immunoSEQ multiplex PCR; TCRdb has only the in-frame clones, and not every one. Altogether roughly 500,000 clones are present, around 79% being singletons, with the ten largest covering 13%. The sequenced sample was PBMCs. These receptors all come from a woman in her 40s in good health. Some clones in this sample may be carry-over from other donors' samples. The CDR3 runs from the conserved cysteine through the conserved F or W. A D gene is named only where the DNA matches it firmly. Size is stated for part of the rows, as once, few or many counts, or as a class when the clone is expanded.

v_call	d_call	j_call	clone_size	cdr3_aa	cdr3_nt
TRBV19	TRBD2	TRBJ2-1	few	CASSTIASGSSYNEQFF	TGTGCCAGTAGTACGATCGCTAGCGGGAGCTCCTACAATGAGCAGTTCTTC
TRBV28	NA	TRBJ1-4	NA	CASREGATNEKLFF	TGTGCCAGCAGAGAAGGGGCAACTAATGAAAAACTGTTTTTT
TRBV18	TRBD2	TRBJ2-7	NA	CASSLEAGGTYEQYF	TGTGCCAGCTCACTCGAAGCGGGAGGAACCTACGAGCAGTACTTC
TRBV5-6	NA	TRBJ1-1	many	CASSLSPQGGMNTEAFF	TGTGCCAGCAGCTTGTCCCCGCAAGGGGGGATGAACACTGAAGCTTTCTTT
TRBV18	NA	TRBJ2-2	NA	CASSGETSYYTGELFF	TGTGCCAGCTCGGGTGAGACCTCTTACTACACCGGGGAGCTGTTTTTT
TRBV5-6	NA	TRBJ2-7	NA	CASSLGVGGDEQYF	TGTGCCAGCAGCTTGGGGGTTGGAGGTGACGAGCAGTACTTC
TRBV2	NA	TRBJ2-7	many	CASIRQGGVYEQYF	TGTGCCAGCATCCGGCAGGGGGGTGTATACGAGCAGTACTTC
TRBV4-2	NA	TRBJ1-2	NA	CASSQARTVYGYTF	TGTGCCAGCAGCCAAGCCCGGACAGTCTATGGCTACACCTTC
TRBV18	TRBD1	TRBJ2-2	once	CASSPGQGNTGELFF	TGTGCCAGCTCACCGGGACAGGGGAACACCGGGGAGCTGTTTTTT
TRBV10-2	NA	TRBJ1-5	NA	CATQSTKAQPQHF	TGCGCCACCCAATCCACGAAGGCCCAGCCCCAGCATTTT
TRBV5-6	TRBD2	TRBJ2-7	NA	CASSLVALAVHEQYF	TGTGCCAGCAGCTTGGTGGCGCTAGCGGTCCACGAGCAGTACTTC
TRBV7-3	TRBD2	TRBJ2-7	NA	CASSPGVAGTYEQYF	TGTGCCAGCAGCCCAGGGGTAGCGGGAACTTACGAGCAGTACTTC
TRBV12-2	NA	TRBJ2-7	NA	CASRFGTSTPYEQYF	TGTGCAAGTCGTTTTGGGACTAGCACTCCCTACGAGCAGTACTTC
TRBV10-3	NA	TRBJ2-7	NA	CATTGTIPGSSYEQYF	TGTGCCACAACCGGCACAATCCCAGGAAGCTCCTACGAGCAGTACTTC
TRBV5-4	TRBD2	TRBJ2-3	NA	CASSLGGRGFADTQYF	TGTGCCAGCAGCTTGGGCGGGAGGGGATTTGCAGATACGCAGTATTTT
TRBV6-5	TRBD1	TRBJ2-7	NA	CASSTPRTGVYGQYF	TGTGCCAGCAGTACGCCCCGGACAGGGGTCTACGGGCAGTACTTC
TRBV10-3	NA	TRBJ1-2	NA	CAISEGGPWGYTF	TGTGCCATCAGTGAGGGCGGGCCGTGGGGCTACACCTTC
TRBV25-1	TRBD2	TRBJ2-1	NA	CASTGGGTSASWGDEQFF	TGTGCCAGCACGGGGGGTGGGACTAGCGCTTCGTGGGGCGATGAGCAGTTCTTC
TRBV30	NA	TRBJ1-2	once	CAWSSWTYGYTF	TGTGCCTGGAGTTCCTGGACATATGGCTACACCTTC
TRBV5-5	NA	TRBJ2-5	NA	CASSFSVRETQYF	TGTGCCAGCAGCTTTAGCGTCCGGGAGACCCAGTACTTC
TRBV5-1	NA	TRBJ2-4	NA	CASSPGTQGGIQYF	TGCGCCAGCAGCCCAGGGACACAAGGTGGCATTCAGTACTTC
TRBV5-8	TRBD1	TRBJ2-4	NA	CASSSGQGKAKNIQYF	TGTGCCAGCAGCAGCGGACAGGGGAAAGCCAAAAACATTCAGTACTTC
TRBV2	TRBD1	TRBJ2-2	NA	CASTWAGTENTGELFF	TGTGCCAGCACTTGGGCCGGGACAGAAAACACCGGGGAGCTGTTTTTT
TRBV18	NA	TRBJ2-7	once	CASSGSDYEQYF	TGTGCCAGCTCGGGTTCAGACTACGAGCAGTACTTC
TRBV12-2	NA	TRBJ1-3	NA	CASRLAGSRQGKDPSGNTIYF	TGTGCAAGTCGCTTAGCAGGGTCTCGGCAGGGGAAGGATCCTTCTGGAAACACCATATATTTT
TRBV19	NA	TRBJ2-3	NA	CASSIDQAVSTDTQYF	TGTGCCAGTAGTATAGATCAAGCGGTTAGCACAGATACGCAGTATTTT
TRBV7-2	NA	TRBJ2-1	NA	CASSLSWGSYNEQFF	TGTGCCAGCAGCTTATCGTGGGGCTCCTACAATGAGCAGTTCTTC
TRBV2	TRBD2	TRBJ2-7	few	CASRDPRAGGPYEQYF	TGTGCCAGCAGGGACCCCCGGGCGGGAGGCCCCTACGAGCAGTACTTC
TRBV15	NA	TRBJ2-2	NA	CATSRDLAGGNRELFF	TGTGCCACCAGCAGAGATTTGGCGGGCGGGAACCGGGAGCTGTTTTTT
TRBV9	TRBD2	TRBJ2-7	NA	CASSVGGTSAPYEQYF	TGTGCCAGCAGCGTGGGAGGGACTAGCGCACCCTACGAGCAGTACTTC
TRBV9	TRBD2	TRBJ2-5	once	CASSVGARGGHETQYF	TGTGCCAGCAGCGTAGGAGCCCGGGGAGGGCATGAGACCCAGTACTTC
TRBV9	TRBD2	TRBJ2-7	NA	CASSVDASGRVYEQYF	TGTGCCAGCAGCGTAGATGCTAGCGGGAGGGTCTACGAGCAGTACTTC
TRBV4-2	NA	TRBJ1-1	NA	CASSQGRSGAFF	TGTGCCAGCAGCCAAGGACGGAGTGGGGCTTTCTTT
TRBV21-1	NA	TRBJ2-5	NA	CASSKPIGQSQETQYF	TGTGCCAGCAGCAAACCCATAGGACAGTCCCAAGAGACCCAGTACTTC